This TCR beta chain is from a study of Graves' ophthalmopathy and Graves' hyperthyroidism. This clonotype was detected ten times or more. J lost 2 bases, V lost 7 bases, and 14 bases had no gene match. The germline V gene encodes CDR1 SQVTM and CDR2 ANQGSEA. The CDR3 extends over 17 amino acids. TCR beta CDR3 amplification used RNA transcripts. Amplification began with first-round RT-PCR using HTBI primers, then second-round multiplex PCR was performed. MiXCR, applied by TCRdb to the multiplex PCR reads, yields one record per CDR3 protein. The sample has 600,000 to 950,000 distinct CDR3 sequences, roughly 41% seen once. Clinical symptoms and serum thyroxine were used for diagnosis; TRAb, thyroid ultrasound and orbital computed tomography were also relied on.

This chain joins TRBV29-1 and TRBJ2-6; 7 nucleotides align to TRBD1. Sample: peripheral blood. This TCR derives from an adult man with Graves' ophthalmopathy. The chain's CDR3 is CSAARDNRGTGANVLTF. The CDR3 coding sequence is TGCAGCGCCGCAAGGGACAACAGGGGTACTGGGGCCAACGTCCTGACTTTC.